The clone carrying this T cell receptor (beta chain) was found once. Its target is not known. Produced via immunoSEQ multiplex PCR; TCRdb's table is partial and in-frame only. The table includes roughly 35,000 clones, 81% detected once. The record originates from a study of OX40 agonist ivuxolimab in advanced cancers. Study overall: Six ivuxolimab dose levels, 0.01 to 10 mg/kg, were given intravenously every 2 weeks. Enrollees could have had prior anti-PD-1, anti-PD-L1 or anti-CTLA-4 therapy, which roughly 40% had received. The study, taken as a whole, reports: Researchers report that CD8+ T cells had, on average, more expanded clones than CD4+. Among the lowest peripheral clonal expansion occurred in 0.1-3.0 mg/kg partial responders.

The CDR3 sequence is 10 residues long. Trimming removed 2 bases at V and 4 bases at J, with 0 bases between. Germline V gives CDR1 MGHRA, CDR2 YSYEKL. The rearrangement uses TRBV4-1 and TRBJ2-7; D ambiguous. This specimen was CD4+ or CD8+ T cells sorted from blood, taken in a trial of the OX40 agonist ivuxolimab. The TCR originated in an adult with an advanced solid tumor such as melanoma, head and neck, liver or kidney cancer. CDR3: CASSQYEQYF. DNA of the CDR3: TGCGCCAGCAGCCAATACGAGCAGTACTTC.